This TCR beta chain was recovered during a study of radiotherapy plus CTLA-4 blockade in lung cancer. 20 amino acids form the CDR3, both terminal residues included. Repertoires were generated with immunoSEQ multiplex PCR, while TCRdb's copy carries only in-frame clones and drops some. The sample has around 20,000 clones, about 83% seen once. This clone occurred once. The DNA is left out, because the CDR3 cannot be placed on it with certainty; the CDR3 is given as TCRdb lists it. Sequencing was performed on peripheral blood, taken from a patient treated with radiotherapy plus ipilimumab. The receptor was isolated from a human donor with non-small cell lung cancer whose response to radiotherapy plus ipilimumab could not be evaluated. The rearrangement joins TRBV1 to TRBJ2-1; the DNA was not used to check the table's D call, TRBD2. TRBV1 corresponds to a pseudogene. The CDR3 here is CTSSQVALGTAGAANNEQFF.